This record looks at one TCR beta chain sequence and its context. Its antigen is currently unknown. The source of the sample is a study of Ad26.COV2.S vaccination and SARS-CoV-2 variants. The wider study: Ad26.COV2.S shots went into the muscle once or twice, 56 days apart. Broader study findings: Recipients of vaccine and of placebo showed similar breadth of their non-spike TCR repertoires.

Treatment described: roughly 20 received Ad26.COV2.S at low or high dose, single or two shots; about 5 received placebo; per-sample allocation not given. Samples were taken on day 63 after the first vaccine or placebo injection. Whoever gave the sample was an adult aged 18-55 years in Boston. Sequencing used immunoSEQ multiplex PCR; TCRdb keeps in-frame clones, though not all of them. The repertoire includes hundreds of thousands of clones, 80% to 90% of them detected once, and over 1.3% sits in the top ten. Trimming cost V 1 base and J 1 base, with 13 bases left between them. Germline CDR1 reads LNHDA; CDR2 reads SQIVND (reference sequence). The CDR3 covers 16 residues.

Sequenced material: peripheral blood, taken in a trial of Ad26.COV2.S vaccine versus placebo. The origin of this receptor is a person between 18 and 60 years old who received the Ad26.COV2.S COVID-19 vaccine or a placebo. This rearrangement joins TRBV19 to TRBJ1-1; the D is unclear. The CDR3, as DNA: TGTGCCAGTAGTATAGCAGCCCGATTGAGGAACACTGAAGCTTTCTTT. Its protein product is CASSIAARLRNTEAFF.